This T cell receptor (beta chain) is drawn from a study of T cells in Graves' hyperthyroidism and ophthalmopathy. Inclusion characteristics of ophthalmopathy patients comprised a Clinical Activity Score of at least 3, a NOSPECS grade of at least 4, and duration under 3 months. Diagnoses rested on clinical symptoms, serum thyroxine and TRAb, thyroid ultrasound and orbital computed tomography. Fresh peripheral blood, 10 ml, yielded the PBMCs. Amplification targeted TCR beta CDR3 regions from RNA transcripts. With the HTBI primer set, the TCR CDR3 went through a first round of RT-PCR. Each CDR3 protein gets one entry after TCRdb re-called the multiplex PCR reads with MiXCR. The sample yields about 300,000 distinct CDR3 sequences, approximately 18% seen once. Only a few counts were recorded for this clonotype. What it binds is unknown. Study-level findings and limits: Blood samples included most of the expanded thyroid clonotypes exceeding 0.001.

CDR3 length: 14 residues. The V end lost 6 bases, the J end lost 0 bases, and 8 bases lay between the germline ends. The germline V gene has CDR1 ENHRY and CDR2 SYGVKD. The chain links TRBV10-3 to TRBJ2-2; D possibly corresponds to TRBD2 (6 bases). The sample taken for sequencing was blood. This clonotype originated in a man in his fifties with Graves' ophthalmopathy. DNA of the CDR3: TGTGCCATCAGACTAGCAGCGAACACCGGGGAGCTGTTTTTT. It specifies CAIRLAANTGELFF.